One and the same sample provided the 14 T cell receptor beta chains below, sequenced in a study of T cell responses to AZD1222 COVID-19 vaccine. Clones were read by immunoSEQ multiplex PCR, and TCRdb kept only the in-frame ones, dropping some. Of about 160,000 clones listed, just over 90% are singletons. Sample: peripheral blood, taken on day 0 of MenACWY control vaccination. The receptors shown here come from an adult in good health.

The chain uses TRBV9 and TRBJ2-1; TRBD2 matches 9 bases. CDR1 is SGDLS and CDR2 is YYNGEE in the germline V gene. CDR3 length equals 18 residues. The ends lost 4 bases at V and 6 bases at J; junction bases unmatched: 17. The CDR3 loop is CASSPPSEAGGPINEQFF. Written as DNA, the CDR3 is TGTGCCAGCAGCCCGCCAAGCGAGGCGGGAGGGCCTATCAATGAGCAGTTCTTC. Full variable domain (rest looked up from reference TRBV9 and TRBJ2-1): DSGVTQTPKHLITATGQRVTLRCSPRSGDLSVYWYQQSLDQGLQFLIQYYNGEERAKGNILERFSAQQFPDLHSELNLSSLELGDSALYFCASSPPSEAGGPINEQFFGPGTRLTVL.

This chain joins TRBV5-1 and TRBJ2-1, with 8 bases aligning to TRBD2. After removal of 5 bases from V and 4 bases from J, the junction contained 11 bases not matched to a gene. The CDR3 runs to 16 residues. The germline V gene has CDR1 SGHRS and CDR2 YFSETQ. DNA of the CDR3: TGCGCCAGCAGTCCCCTTAGCGGGACGGGGTACAATGAGCAGTTCTTC. Protein sequence: CASSPLSGTGYNEQFF.

J is TRBJ2-1 and V is TRBV28; 8 positions match TRBD2. CDR3 length equals 15 residues. CDR1 is MDHEN, CDR2 SYDVKM, per germline. The ends lost 9 bases at V and 0 bases at J; junction bases unmatched: 7. CDR3 region: CASGGGRFSYNEQFF. Here the CDR3 DNA reads TGTGCCAGTGGGGGCGGGAGGTTCTCCTACAATGAGCAGTTCTTC.

The chain is built from TRBV19 and TRBJ2-1; D uncertain. Germline V gives CDR1 LNHDA, CDR2 SQIVND (reference sequence). This CDR3 spans 14 amino acids. V was shortened by 6 bases and J by 3 bases, with 12 bases between the two germline ends. As DNA, the CDR3 is TGTGCCAGTAGCGTAGATTCCTTCTACAATGAGCAGTTCTTC. It codes for CASSVDSFYNEQFF.

The gene calls are TRBV24-1 and TRBJ1-2; 9 bases are a match to TRBD1. There are 14 residues in the CDR3. V was clipped by 3 bases and J by 3 bases; unmatched bases: 1. Germline assignment: CDR1 KGHDR and CDR2 SFDVKD. Here the CDR3 DNA reads TGTGCCACCAGTGATCGGACAGGGGACTATGGCTACACCTTC. This encodes CATSDRTGDYGYTF.

The V gene is TRBV14, the J gene TRBJ1-2; D remains ambiguous. This CDR3 contains 15 residues. CDR1 and CDR2 (germline): SGHDN, FVKESK. V shed 0 bases and J shed 5 bases, with 13 bases lying between them. The CDR3 loop is CASSQDLGMNYGYTF. The CDR3 DNA reads TGTGCCAGCAGCCAAGATTTAGGGATGAATTATGGCTACACCTTC.

This clone was observed once. The J gene is TRBJ1-6, the V gene TRBV6-5; D is undetermined. V was shortened by 0 bases and J by 7 bases, with 1 base between the two germline ends. Germline V gene lookup returns CDR1 MNHEY and CDR2 SVGAGI. CDR3 length: 12 amino acids. CDR3 amino acids: CASSYSNSPLHF. DNA of the CDR3: TGTGCCAGCAGTTACTCGAATTCACCCCTCCACTTT.

This rearrangement joins TRBV5-4 to TRBJ2-2; either TRBD1 or TRBD2 may supply D (5 bases each). The CDR3 is 16 residues long. V lost 0 bases to trimming and J lost 4 bases, with 13 bases between them. Germline V gene sequence: CDR1 SGHNT, CDR2 YYREEE (reference sequence). The CDR3 sequence: CASSLDGGRGTGELFF. CDR3 in DNA: TGTGCCAGCAGCTTGGATGGGGGTCGTGGCACCGGGGAGCTGTTTTTT.

The chain carries TRBV5-8 and TRBJ1-1; 7 bases line up with TRBD1. CDR1 and CDR2 (germline): SGHTS, YDEGEE. After removal of 8 bases from V and 1 base from J, the junction contained 5 bases not matched to a gene. The CDR3 extends over 13 amino acids. CDR3 region: CASYYRGNTEAFF. The DNA for the CDR3 is TGTGCCAGTTACTACAGGGGGAACACTGAAGCTTTCTTT.

A single count supports this clone. This sequence joins TRBV9 and TRBJ2-1; 7 nucleotides align to TRBD2. Germline V gene data show CDR1 as SGDLS and CDR2 as YYNGEE. V was pared by 3 bases and J by 3 bases, with 12 bases of the junction left unmatched. The CDR3 totals 17 residues. The CDR3, as DNA: TGTGCCAGCAGCGGGGGTGGGGCTAGCGGATACTACAATGAGCAGTTCTTC. It yields the protein CASSGGGASGYYNEQFF.

The chain carries TRBV5-4 and TRBJ1-1; TRBD1 is a possible D gene (5 bases). The ends were cut back, 4 bases at V and 0 bases at J, with 13 bases in the middle. CDR1 and CDR2 from the germline V gene are SGHNT and YYREEE (reference sequence). The CDR3 sequence is 15 residues long. CDR3 sequence: CASSLGGVMNTEAFF. CDR3 DNA sequence: TGTGCCAGCAGCCTGGGGGGGGTAATGAACACTGAAGCTTTCTTT.

The gene calls are TRBV29-1 and TRBJ2-7, with TRBD1 matching over 8 bases. Germline loops: CDR1 SQVTM, CDR2 ANQGSEA. The CDR3 length is 14 residues. V trimming: 6 bases; J trimming: 0 bases; junction bases outside the gene matches: 7. The CDR3 loop is CSVVRTGSSYEQYF. The DNA of the CDR3 is TGCAGCGTCGTCCGGACAGGGAGCTCCTACGAGCAGTACTTC.

This sequence joins TRBV23-1 and TRBJ2-3; D could derive from TRBD1 or TRBD2 (5 bases each). TRBV23-1 is known as an ORF, though its function is uncertain. The CDR3 length is 10 residues. V was trimmed by 8 bases and J by 13 bases, leaving 13 bases between them. This chain's CDR3 is CASGTYVKYF. For the CDR3, the DNA is TGCGCCAGCGGGACCTACGTTAAGTATTTT.

This clone has only a few counts. J is TRBJ2-7 and V is TRBV24-1; no definite D call. Germline values: CDR1 KGHDR, CDR2 SFDVKD. The CDR3 runs to 12 residues. V was pared by 4 bases and J by 0 bases, with 3 bases between. CDR3 nucleotides: TGTGCCACCAGTGACAACTCCTACGAGCAGTACTTC. Amino acids: CATSDNSYEQYF.